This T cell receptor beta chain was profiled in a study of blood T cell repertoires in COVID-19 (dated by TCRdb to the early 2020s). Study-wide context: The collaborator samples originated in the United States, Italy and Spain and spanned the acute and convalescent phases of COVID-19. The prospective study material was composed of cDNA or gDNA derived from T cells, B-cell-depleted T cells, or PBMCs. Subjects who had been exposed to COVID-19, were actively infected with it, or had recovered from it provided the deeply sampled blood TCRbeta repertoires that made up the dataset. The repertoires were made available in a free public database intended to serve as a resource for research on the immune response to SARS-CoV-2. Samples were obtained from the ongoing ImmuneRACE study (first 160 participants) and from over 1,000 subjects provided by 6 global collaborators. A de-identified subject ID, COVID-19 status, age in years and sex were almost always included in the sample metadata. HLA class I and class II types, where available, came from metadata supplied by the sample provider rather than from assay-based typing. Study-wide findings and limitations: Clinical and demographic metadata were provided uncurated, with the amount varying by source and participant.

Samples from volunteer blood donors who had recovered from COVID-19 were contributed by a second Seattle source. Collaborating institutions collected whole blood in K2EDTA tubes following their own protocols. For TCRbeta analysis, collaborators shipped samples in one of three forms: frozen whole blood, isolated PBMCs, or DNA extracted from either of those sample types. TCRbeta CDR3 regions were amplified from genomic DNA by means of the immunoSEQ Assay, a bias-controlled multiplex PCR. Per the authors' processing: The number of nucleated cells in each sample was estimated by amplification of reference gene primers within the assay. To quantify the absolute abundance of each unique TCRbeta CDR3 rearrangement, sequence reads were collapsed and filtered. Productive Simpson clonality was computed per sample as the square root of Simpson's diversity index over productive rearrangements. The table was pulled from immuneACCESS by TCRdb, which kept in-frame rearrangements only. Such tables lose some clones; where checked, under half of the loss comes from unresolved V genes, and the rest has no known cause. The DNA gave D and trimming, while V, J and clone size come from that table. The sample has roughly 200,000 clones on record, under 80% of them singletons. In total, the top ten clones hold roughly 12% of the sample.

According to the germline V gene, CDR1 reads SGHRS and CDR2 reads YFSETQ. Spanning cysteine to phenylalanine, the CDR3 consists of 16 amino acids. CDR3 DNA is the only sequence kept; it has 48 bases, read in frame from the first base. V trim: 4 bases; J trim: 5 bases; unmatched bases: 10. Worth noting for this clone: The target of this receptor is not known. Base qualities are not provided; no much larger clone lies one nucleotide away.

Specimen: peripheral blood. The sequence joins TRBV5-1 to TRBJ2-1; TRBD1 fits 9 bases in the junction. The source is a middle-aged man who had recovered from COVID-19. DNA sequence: TGCGCCAGCAGCAAGACCGGGACAGGGCAGGACAATGAGCAGTTCTTC. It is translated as CASSKTGTGQDNEQFF. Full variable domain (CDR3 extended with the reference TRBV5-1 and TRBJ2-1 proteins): KAGVTQTPRYLIKTRGQQVTLSCSPISGHRSVSWYQQTPGQGLQFLFEYFSETQRNKGNFPGRFSGRQFSNSRSEMNVSTLELGDSALYLCASSKTGTGQDNEQFFGPGTRLTVL.